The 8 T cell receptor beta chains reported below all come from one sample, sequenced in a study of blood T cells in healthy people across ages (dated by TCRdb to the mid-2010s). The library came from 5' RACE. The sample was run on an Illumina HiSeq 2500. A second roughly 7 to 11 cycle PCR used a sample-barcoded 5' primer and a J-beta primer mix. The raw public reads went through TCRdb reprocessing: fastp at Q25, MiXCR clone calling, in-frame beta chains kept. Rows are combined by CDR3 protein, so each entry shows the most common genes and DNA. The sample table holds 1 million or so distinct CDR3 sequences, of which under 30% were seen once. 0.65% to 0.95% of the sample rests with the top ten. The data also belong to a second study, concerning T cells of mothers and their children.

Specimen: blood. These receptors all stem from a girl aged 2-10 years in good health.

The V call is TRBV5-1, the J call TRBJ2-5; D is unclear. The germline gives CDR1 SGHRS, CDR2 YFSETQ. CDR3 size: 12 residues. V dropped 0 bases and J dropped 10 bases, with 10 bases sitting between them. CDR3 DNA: TGCGCCAGCAGCTTGGAATCCTGGGACCAGTACTTC. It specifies CASSLESWDQYF.

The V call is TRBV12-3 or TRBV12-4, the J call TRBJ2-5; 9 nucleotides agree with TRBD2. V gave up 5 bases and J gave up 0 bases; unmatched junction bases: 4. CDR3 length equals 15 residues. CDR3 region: CASSPLAGNQETQYF. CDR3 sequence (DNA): TGTGCCAGCAGTCCGCTAGCGGGGAACCAAGAGACCCAGTACTTC.

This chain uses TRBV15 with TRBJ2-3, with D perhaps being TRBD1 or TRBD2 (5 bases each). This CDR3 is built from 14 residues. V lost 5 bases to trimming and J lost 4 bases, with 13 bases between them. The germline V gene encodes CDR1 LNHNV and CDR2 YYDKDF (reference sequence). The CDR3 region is CATSLGRGADTQYF. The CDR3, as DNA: TGTGCCACCAGCTTAGGCCGAGGGGCAGATACGCAGTATTTT.

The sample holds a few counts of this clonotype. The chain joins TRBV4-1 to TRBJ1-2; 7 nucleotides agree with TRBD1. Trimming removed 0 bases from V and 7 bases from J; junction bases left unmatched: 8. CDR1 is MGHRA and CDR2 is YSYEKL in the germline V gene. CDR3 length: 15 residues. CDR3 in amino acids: CASSQEFRGFRGYTF. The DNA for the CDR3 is TGCGCCAGCAGCCAAGAGTTCAGGGGGTTCCGTGGCTACACCTTC.

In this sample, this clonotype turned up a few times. CDR3 region: CSARDFSVRDEQFF. CDR3 bases: TGCAGTGCTAGAGATTTTTCTGTCCGGGATGAGCAGTTCTTC. This rearrangement joins TRBV20-1 to TRBJ2-1; no firm D call. V gave up 0 bases and J gave up 8 bases, with 14 bases separating them. CDR1 and CDR2 (germline): DFQATT, SNEGSKA (reference sequence). The CDR3 consists of 14 residues.

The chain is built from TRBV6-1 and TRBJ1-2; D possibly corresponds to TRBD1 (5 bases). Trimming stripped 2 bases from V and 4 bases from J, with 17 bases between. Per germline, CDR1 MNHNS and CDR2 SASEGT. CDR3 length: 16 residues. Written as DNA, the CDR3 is TGTGCCAGCAGTGAAAGCTTGTTAGGGGCTGGCTATGGCTACACCTTC. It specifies CASSESLLGAGYGYTF.

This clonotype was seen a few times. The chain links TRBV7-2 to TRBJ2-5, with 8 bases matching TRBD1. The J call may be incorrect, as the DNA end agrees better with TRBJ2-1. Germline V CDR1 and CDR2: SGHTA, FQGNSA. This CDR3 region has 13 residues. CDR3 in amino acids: CASNQNRGNEQFF. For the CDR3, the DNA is TGTGCCAGCAACCAGAACAGGGGGAATGAGCAGTTCTTC.

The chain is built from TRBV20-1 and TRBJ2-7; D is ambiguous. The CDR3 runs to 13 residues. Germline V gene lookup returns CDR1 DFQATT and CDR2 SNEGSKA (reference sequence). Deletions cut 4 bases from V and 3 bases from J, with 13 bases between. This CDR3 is CSAKGSSYYEQYF. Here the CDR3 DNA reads TGCAGTGCTAAGGGCTCCTCCTACTACGAGCAGTACTTC.